This T cell receptor (beta chain) appears in the sequencing data of a study of shared clonotypes between healthy human individuals. Regarding the study as a whole: Investigators collected only blood, and repertoires in tissues likely differ.

CD45RO-negative, CCR7-selected cells formed the naive CD8 fraction, which excluded terminally differentiated effector memory CD45RA+ cells. With respect to this clone: Its specificity is unknown.

The CDR3 covers 16 residues. Trimming at V came to 5 bases and at J to 5 bases, leaving 13 bases not matched to a gene. Germline V CDR1 and CDR2: SGHAT, FQDESV (reference sequence). The data were produced by immunoSEQ multiplex PCR, yet TCRdb's version contains in-frame clones alone and is incomplete. The sample has around 1,900,000 clones; approximately 92% are singletons. Sequenced: naive CD8+ T cells from PBMCs. The chain recombines TRBV11-1 with TRBJ2-5; 8 positions agree with TRBD1. This TCR derives from a man between 18 and 35 years old in good health. Some clones in this sample may be carry-over from other donors' samples. Here the CDR3 DNA reads TGTGCCAGCAGCATCCGTCAGGGACAGGAACGGGAGACCCAGTACTTC. Amino acid sequence: CASSIRQGQERETQYF.